This T cell receptor beta chain emerged from a study of circulating tumor DNA in untreated peripheral T-cell lymphoma. Study outcomes and limitations: Tumor-specific clonotypes: identified in 70% to 80% of patients, 85% to 90% of baseline tissues.

Germline V gene sequence: CDR1 SGHDN, CDR2 FVKESK. The CDR3 is made up of 13 amino acids. Trimming pared 2 bases from V and 4 bases from J, leaving 5 bases between. The tumor tissue sample was taken at baseline before any treatment. There are a few counts of this clone. Antigen specificity is unknown. Measured with immunoSEQ multiplex PCR; TCRdb has only the in-frame clones, and not every one. The sample consists of almost 9,000 clones, roughly 85% of them appearing once. The specimen sequenced was tumor tissue. The clonotype comes from a human donor with peripheral T-cell lymphoma. V gene TRBV14 combines with J gene TRBJ1-4; D ambiguous. The CDR3 region is CASSQQHNEKLFF. In DNA form, the CDR3 reads TGTGCCAGCAGCCAACAGCATAATGAAAAACTGTTTTTT.